Presented here are 32 T cell receptor beta chains from one specimen sequenced in a study of shared T cell receptors in the human thymus. Sequenced by immunoSEQ multiplex PCR; TCRdb stores in-frame clones only, minus some. The sample contains about 660,000 clones, approximately 87% of which appear only once. These same data were also listed under a study on human thymus T cells.

What was sequenced was thymocytes. The receptor source for this set is a boy in the first two years of life with a congenital heart defect.

The gene calls are TRBV15 and TRBJ2-4; possibly TRBD1 for D (6 bases). The V gene lost 1 base and the J gene lost 0 bases, with 19 bases spanning the gap. The CDR3 loop spans 19 amino acids. The germline V gene encodes CDR1 LNHNV and CDR2 YYDKDF (reference sequence). CDR3 coding DNA: TGTGCCACCAGCAGAGTCAACGGGACACCCGGCCTAGCCAAAAACATTCAGTACTTC. This sequence encodes CATSRVNGTPGLAKNIQYF.

The chain uses TRBV4-2 and TRBJ2-1; 8 bases agree with TRBD2. The CDR3 totals 17 residues. Per the germline V gene, CDR1 is LGHNA and CDR2 is YNFKEQ. Losses at the gene ends were 0 bases for V and 4 bases for J; bases not matched to a gene: 8. DNA for the CDR3: TGTGCCAGCAGCCAAGATCGAGCGGGGGCGAGATACAATGAGCAGTTCTTC. Protein product: CASSQDRAGARYNEQFF.

This sequence joins TRBV7-6 and TRBJ2-5, with D tentatively TRBD1 (6 bases). The CDR3 covers 13 residues. Germline assignment: CDR1 SGHVS and CDR2 FNYEAQ. V lost 5 bases to trimming and J lost 13 bases, with 20 bases between them. The CDR3 sequence: CASSRDKALGGYF. The CDR3 DNA sequence: TGTGCCAGCAGCCGGGACAAGGCCCTCGGAGGGTACTTC.

This clone was seen once. The gene calls are TRBV6-5 and TRBJ2-4; the match to TRBD2 covers 8 bases. CDR1 MNHEY and CDR2 SVGAGI come from the germline V gene. The CDR3 loop spans 14 amino acids. The V segment lost 7 bases and the J segment 5 bases; nucleotides outside the gene matches: 7. In nucleotides, the CDR3 is TGTGCCAGCATGCCCGGTAGCGGGGAAAACATTCAGTACTTC. Encoded protein: CASMPGSGENIQYF.

This chain uses TRBV6-5 with TRBJ2-5, with 8 bases that match TRBD1. Trimming cost V 4 bases and J 4 bases; bases outside gene matches: 8. The germline V gene encodes CDR1 MNHEY and CDR2 SVGAGI. CDR3 length: 15 amino acids. CDR3 sequence reads: CASSWRGQVGETQYF. The CDR3 coding sequence is TGTGCCAGCAGTTGGCGGGGACAGGTGGGAGAGACCCAGTACTTC.

J is TRBJ2-7 and V is TRBV6-1; 10 bases align to TRBD1. With 2 bases clipped from V and 3 bases from J, the junction kept 4 bases outside the gene matches. CDR3 length: 15 amino acids. Germline CDR1 MNHNS, CDR2 SASEGT. CDR3 loop: CASSEFDRGRYEQYF. In DNA form, the CDR3 reads TGTGCCAGCAGTGAATTCGACAGGGGGCGCTACGAGCAGTACTTC.

The chain couples TRBV9 to TRBJ2-3; possible D gene TRBD2, 6 bases. Trimming removed 4 bases from V and 1 base from J, with 10 bases in between. Per the germline V gene, CDR1 is SGDLS and CDR2 is YYNGEE. The CDR3 is made up of 14 amino acids. The CDR3 is CASSSRGGTDTQYF. CDR3 bases: TGTGCCAGCAGCTCCCGCGGGGGCACAGATACGCAGTATTTT.

This CDR3 is CASSSLGQGEETQYF. In DNA, the CDR3 is TGTGCCAGCAGCTCCTTGGGACAGGGTGAAGAGACCCAGTACTTC. The chain joins TRBV5-6 to TRBJ2-5; TRBD1 matches 9 bases. V trimming: 3 bases; J trimming: 3 bases; junction bases outside the gene matches: 6. The CDR3 spans 15 residues. The germline gives CDR1 SGHDT, CDR2 YYEEEE.

This clone was seen more than once but under ten times. This chain uses TRBV7-9 with TRBJ1-4; D uncertain. The germline CDR1 and CDR2 sequences are SEHNR and FQNEAQ (reference sequence). Trimming stripped 5 bases from V and 8 bases from J, with 6 bases between. The CDR3 has 11 amino acids. CDR3 loop: CASSPPEKLFF. Here the CDR3 DNA reads TGTGCCAGCAGCCCTCCCGAAAAACTGTTTTTT.

The rearrangement uses TRBV4-3 and TRBJ2-7; 7 bases map to TRBD2. V lost 1 base and J lost 5; bases outside the gene matches: 5. CDR1 LGHNA and CDR2 YSLEER come from the germline V gene. CDR3 size: 14 residues. The CDR3 nucleotides read TGCGCCAGCAGCCAAGGGGGCGGGAGACACGAGCAGTACTTC. Its protein is CASSQGGGRHEQYF.

The chain recombines TRBV18 with TRBJ2-3; the D gene is possibly TRBD1 (6 bases). V lost 3 bases and J lost 7, with 11 bases in between. This CDR3 has 13 residues. Looked up from germline, CDR1 is KGHSH and CDR2 is LQKENI. The CDR3 region has the DNA TGTGCCAGCTCACCGACGGGACAATATACGCAGTATTTT. It encodes CASSPTGQYTQYF.

The genes are TRBV9 and TRBJ2-3; 14 bases match TRBD2. Germline CDR1 SGDLS, CDR2 YYNGEE. After removal of 4 bases from V and 6 bases from J, the junction contained 16 bases not matched to a gene. The CDR3 covers 19 residues. The CDR3 nucleotides read TGTGCCAGCAGCAGGACAGGGGATACGACTAGCGGGAGGGCTGATACGCAGTATTTT. This codes for CASSRTGDTTSGRADTQYF.

The rearrangement links TRBV5-1 to TRBJ2-3; 9 bases fit TRBD1. The CDR3 covers 16 residues. Germline lookup yields CDR1 SGHRS and CDR2 YFSETQ. J lost 2 bases, V lost 4 bases, and 8 bases had no gene match. The CDR3 nucleotides read TGCGCCAGCAGCGCGGGCGACAGGGGGGTCACAGATACGCAGTATTTT. This gives the protein CASSAGDRGVTDTQYF.

The gene calls are TRBV21-1 and TRBJ1-5. TRBV21-1 is tagged as a pseudogene. The CDR3 covers 16 residues. The CDR3 DNA reads as TGTGCCAGCAGCAAAGGGGCGGGGGGAAGCAATCAGCCCCAGCATTTT. It encodes CASSKGAGGSNQPQHF.

The V and J genes are TRBV27 and TRBJ2-7; D is possibly TRBD1 (7 bases). The CDR3 length is 19 residues. Between the trimmed V and J ends, which lost 9 bases and 1 base, there was a span of 31 bases. CDR1 is MNHEY, CDR2 SMNVEV, per germline (reference sequence). In nucleotides, the CDR3 is TGTGCCAGTTCCCCTCCGGGAGTAGGAATTCCAGGGGGTTCCTACGAGCAGTACTTC. Its protein is CASSPPGVGIPGGSYEQYF.

The chain joins TRBV27 to TRBJ2-7; 9 bases are a match to TRBD2. The CDR3 runs to 13 residues. Unmatched junction bases numbered 10, after V lost 9 bases and J lost 7 bases. Germline loops: CDR1 MNHEY, CDR2 SMNVEV (reference sequence). CDR3 nucleotides: TGTGCCAGGATTATAGCGGGAGCGAGGGAGCAGTACTTC. Translated: CARIIAGAREQYF.

The rearrangement links TRBV14 to TRBJ2-2, with 12 bases fitting TRBD2. The CDR3 covers 17 residues. V lost 5 bases, J lost 1 base, and 5 bases stayed unmatched. Germline values: CDR1 SGHDN, CDR2 FVKESK. CDR3 sequence: CASSGTSGRWNTGELFF. The CDR3 coding sequence is TGTGCCAGCAGCGGAACTAGCGGGAGGTGGAACACCGGGGAGCTGTTTTTT.

The V gene is TRBV6-1, the J gene TRBJ2-2; TRBD2 matches at 9 bases. The V gene's germline CDR1 is MNHNS and CDR2 SASEGT. The V gene end was trimmed by 3 bases and the J gene end by 5 bases; junction bases not matched to a gene: 7. This CDR3 is 16 amino acids long. This CDR3 is CASSEIRLAGTGELFF. Here the CDR3 DNA reads TGTGCCAGCAGTGAGATTAGGCTAGCGGGGACCGGGGAGCTGTTTTTT.

The rearrangement links TRBV28 to TRBJ2-7; D possibly corresponds to TRBD1 (5 bases). CDR3 size: 16 residues. Per germline, CDR1 MDHEN and CDR2 SYDVKM. Trimming took 5 bases from V and 0 from J, leaving 17 bases between them. In nucleotides, the CDR3 is TGTGCCAGCAGTCCGACAGTTCCCCCCATCTCCTACGAGCAGTACTTC. It encodes CASSPTVPPISYEQYF. Together with reference TRBV28 and TRBJ2-7, the CDR3 gives the full variable domain: DVKVTQSSRYLVKRTGEKVFLECVQDMDHENMFWYRQDPGLGLRLIYFSYDVKMKEKGDIPEGYSVSREKKERFSLILESASTNQTSMYLCASSPTVPPISYEQYFGPGTRLTVT.

The rearrangement uses TRBV27 and TRBJ2-7; D not resolved. The CDR3 extends over 13 amino acids. CDR1 MNHEY and CDR2 SMNVEV come from the germline V gene (reference sequence). Trimming shortened V by 0 bases and J by 6 bases, and 9 bases separated the two germline ends. The CDR3 spells CASSLSMAAEQYF. CDR3 in DNA: TGTGCCAGCAGTTTATCGATGGCGGCCGAGCAGTACTTC.

V usage is TRBV4-2 and J usage is TRBJ1-1; TRBD1 matches 7 bases. Germline CDR1 LGHNA, CDR2 YNFKEQ. J gave up 0 bases and V 0 bases, and 13 bases lay outside the gene matches. The CDR3 covers 19 residues. In nucleotides, the CDR3 is TGTGCCAGCAGCCAAGATGACAGGGAAGTTGGTGATATGAACACTGAAGCTTTCTTT. Protein sequence: CASSQDDREVGDMNTEAFF.

This chain joins TRBV10-1 and TRBJ2-1; TRBD2 might be the D (5 bases). Germline values: CDR1 WNHNN, CDR2 SYGVQD (reference sequence). Trimming left V 4 bases short and J 0 bases short, with 19 bases between. This CDR3 spans 18 amino acids. CDR3 in DNA: TGCGCCAGCAGTGGGGTAAAGGAGGAGAATTTCTCCTACAATGAGCAGTTCTTC. Translating gives CASSGVKEENFSYNEQFF.

The rearrangement uses TRBV4-3 and TRBJ2-7, with D maybe TRBD2 (6 bases). V gave up 4 bases and J gave up 6 bases, with 28 bases separating them. Germline CDR1 reads LGHNA; CDR2 reads YSLEER. The CDR3 contains 18 residues. In DNA form, the CDR3 reads TGCGCCAGCAGCCCGACACTCGGACTCCGGGGGAGGAGTAGCGAGCAGTACTTC. Encoded protein: CASSPTLGLRGRSSEQYF.

The chain links TRBV19 to TRBJ2-1; 12 bases fit TRBD2. V trimming: 7 bases; J trimming: 2 bases; junction bases outside the gene matches: 6. The CDR3 has 16 residues. Germline V gene sequence: CDR1 LNHDA, CDR2 SQIVND (reference sequence). CDR3 coding DNA: TGTGCCAGTACTAGCGGGAGGGCCGGGACCTACAATGAGCAGTTCTTC. Its translation: CASTSGRAGTYNEQFF.

The chain couples TRBV11-2 to TRBJ2-3; 11 bases fit TRBD2. CDR3 length: 16 amino acids. With V trimmed by 1 base and J by 4 bases, 4 bases remained unmatched. The germline V gene encodes CDR1 SGHAT and CDR2 FQNNGV. The CDR3 sequence: CASSLGLAGRADTQYF. CDR3 nucleotide sequence: TGTGCCAGCAGCTTAGGACTAGCGGGACGCGCAGATACGCAGTATTTT.

The chain is built from TRBV19 and TRBJ1-1, with D possibly TRBD1 on 5 matching bases. V was trimmed by 1 base and J by 3 bases, leaving 15 bases between them. CDR1 is LNHDA and CDR2 is SQIVND in the germline V gene (reference sequence). The CDR3 runs 16 residues. Here the CDR3 reads CASSIGQGTRDTEAFF. In DNA form, the CDR3 reads TGTGCCAGTAGTATAGGGCAGGGAACCCGTGACACTGAAGCTTTCTTT.

The chain uses TRBV18 and TRBJ1-2; D gene unclear. The V end was cut by 6 bases, the J end by 8 bases, with 22 bases between. This CDR3 region has 15 residues. Germline V gene lookup returns CDR1 KGHSH and CDR2 LQKENI. The CDR3 spells CASSLPASLRVGYTF. The DNA for the CDR3 is TGTGCCAGCTCTCTCCCCGCCTCCCTGCGGGTAGGCTACACCTTC.

The gene calls are TRBV29-1 and TRBJ1-1; TRBD1 agrees at 10 bases. The trim removed 5 bases at V and 7 bases at J, leaving 16 bases unmatched. Germline loops: CDR1 SQVTM, CDR2 ANQGSEA. This CDR3 contains 16 residues. The CDR3 protein is CSVSKCRGQGLSEAFF. The CDR3 DNA is TGCAGCGTTTCTAAATGTAGGGGACAGGGGTTGAGTGAAGCTTTCTTT.

The J gene is TRBJ2-1, the V gene TRBV4-1; 9 bases agree with TRBD2. CDR1 and CDR2 (germline): MGHRA, YSYEKL. V shed 0 bases, J shed 10 bases, and the junction held 16 bases outside the gene matches. This CDR3 region has 18 residues. The CDR3 DNA reads as TGCGCCAGCAGCCAAGATAGGGCAGGGCGGGAGGGGCTAAGCGAGCAGTTCTTC. Translating gives CASSQDRAGREGLSEQFF.

This rearrangement joins TRBV4-1 to TRBJ2-1, with TRBD1 matching 8 bases. Looked up from germline, CDR1 is MGHRA and CDR2 is YSYEKL. The CDR3 covers 16 residues. The junction had 8 bases not matched to a gene; V was cut back by 0 bases and J by 7 bases. The CDR3 bases are TGCGCCAGCAGCCAAGATGGCCAGGGGGCTGGGAATGAGCAGTTCTTC. Translation gives CASSQDGQGAGNEQFF.

For the CDR3, the DNA is TGCGCCAGCAGTCAACCGGAATGGACAGGATCTTGGGGCAAAATGAACACTGAAGCTTTCTTT. Residues: CASSQPEWTGSWGKMNTEAFF. The chain recombines TRBV23-1 with TRBJ1-1; 7 bases line up with TRBD1. TRBV23-1 is marked as an open reading frame, function uncertain. J gave up 0 bases and V 2 bases, and 21 bases lay outside the gene matches. The CDR3 is made up of 21 amino acids.

The gene calls are TRBV19 and TRBJ2-7, with D tentatively TRBD2 (5 bases). V was trimmed by 5 bases and J by 7 bases, leaving 9 bases between them. The CDR3 is 11 amino acids. The germline gives CDR1 LNHDA, CDR2 SQIVND (reference sequence). For the CDR3, the DNA is TGTGCCAGTAGTGCCTCGGGGGAGCAGTACTTC. Amino acid sequence: CASSASGEQYF.